These T cell receptor beta chains were read from a single sample in a study of PD-1 blockade in classical Hodgkin lymphoma. Data came from immunoSEQ multiplex PCR; TCRdb stores just in-frame clones and leaves some out. The sample lists tens of thousands of clones, roughly four fifths seen once, with roughly 11% in the top ten. The sequencing here drew on peripheral blood mononuclear cells (PBMCs), taken before the second cycle of nivolumab. The receptors come from a human donor with classical Hodgkin lymphoma. Both conserved end residues are part of each CDR3. D genes are given only for firm matches. The size field is filled for only some rows; it gives once, few, many or a size class.

>TRBJ1-2|-|TRBV7-9|-
CASSPPSPHLLGMEGYTF
TGTGCCAGCAGCCCCCCAAGTCCACACTTGCTGGGTATGGAAGGCTACACCTTC
>TRBJ2-5|-|TRBV11-3|-
CASSLGQSETQYF
TGTGCCAGCAGCTTAGGACAGTCGGAGACCCAGTACTTC
>TRBJ1-6|-|TRBV14|-
CASSLQTGSPLHF
TGTGCCAGCAGCCTCCAAACAGGATCACCCCTCCACTTT
>TRBJ2-3|-|TRBV2|-
CASSDLVPDTQYF
TGTGCCAGCAGTGACCTAGTACCTGATACGCAGTATTTT
>TRBJ2-1|once|TRBV9|TRBD2
CASSVTSGGANEQFF
TGTGCCAGCAGCGTCACTAGCGGGGGTGCGAATGAGCAGTTCTTC
>TRBJ2-7|-|TRBV18|-
CASSPPKGVGSYEQYF
TGTGCCAGCTCACCACCTAAAGGGGTGGGCTCCTACGAGCAGTACTTC
>TRBJ1-2|-|TRBV5-6|-
CASSLGAANYGYTF
TGTGCCAGCAGCTTAGGGGCCGCTAACTATGGCTACACCTTC
>TRBJ1-5|once|TRBV7-9|-
CASSLGPEGPQHF
TGTGCCAGCAGCTTAGGTCCCGAGGGACCCCAGCATTTT
>TRBJ1-4|-|TRBV7-8|-
CASSGRRLTNEKLFF
TGTGCCAGCAGCGGACGACGATTGACTAATGAAAAACTGTTTTTT
>TRBJ2-7|-|TRBV11-2|TRBD1
CASRRMFQNGDRGGEQYF
TGTGCCAGCAGGAGAATGTTCCAAAACGGGGACAGGGGAGGCGAGCAGTACTTC
>TRBJ1-5|-|TRBV5-6|-
CASRTSRERDSNQPQHF
TGTGCCAGTAGAACGAGCAGGGAACGGGATAGCAATCAGCCCCAGCATTTT
>TRBJ2-1|-|TRBV7-2|-
CASSLAFSGDNEQFF
TGTGCCAGCAGCTTAGCGTTTAGCGGTGACAATGAGCAGTTCTTC
>TRBJ2-5|-|TRBV19|-
CASSTETRGTQYF
TGTGCCAGTAGTACGGAGACCCGGGGGACCCAGTACTTC
>TRBJ2-3|-|TRBV4-2|TRBD2
CASSHRAGGQDTQYF
TGTGCCAGCAGCCACCGAGCGGGGGGGCAAGATACGCAGTATTTT
>TRBJ2-3|-|TRBV10-3|TRBD2
CAITSLGGTTQYF
TGTGCCATCACCTCCCTCGGGGGGACTACGCAGTATTTT
>TRBJ2-2|-|TRBV6-1|-
CASSESDREGAGELFF
TGTGCCAGCAGTGAGTCGGACAGGGAGGGAGCCGGGGAGCTGTTTTTT
>TRBJ2-5|-|TRBV7-3|-
CASSLREGETQYF
TGTGCCAGCAGCTTACGCGAGGGAGAGACCCAGTACTTC
>TRBJ1-1|-|TRBV19|-
CASSRAFRQEIPEAFF
TGTGCCAGTAGCCGCGCTTTTCGACAGGAGATCCCTGAAGCTTTCTTT
>TRBJ2-5|few|TRBV7-9|-
CASSPTGPRVETQYF
TGTGCCAGCAGCCCAACGGGGCCCAGAGTGGAGACCCAGTACTTC
>TRBJ1-3|-|TRBV7-9|TRBD1
CASSNTQGAPYF
TGTGCCAGCAGCAACACACAGGGGGCCCCCTATTTT
>TRBJ2-1|few|TRBV4-3|-
CASSQDRSDSSYNEQFF
TGCGCCAGCAGCCAAGATAGGTCGGACAGCTCCTACAATGAGCAGTTCTTC
>TRBJ2-5|-|TRBV28|TRBD2
CASSLPTSGGVKTQYF
TGTGCCAGCAGTTTACCTACTAGCGGGGGGGTTAAGACCCAGTACTTC
>TRBJ2-1|-|TRBV11-2|-
CASSEPGTPYNEQFF
TGTGCCAGCAGCGAACCCGGGACACCGTACAATGAGCAGTTCTTC
>TRBJ2-5|-|TRBV7-2|-
CASSFRRAQETQYF
TGTGCCAGCAGCTTTCGCAGGGCACAAGAGACCCAGTACTTC
>TRBJ2-3|-|TRBV7-3|-
CASSLIPRSTDTQYF
TGTGCCAGCAGCTTAATTCCGAGATCCACAGATACGCAGTATTTT
>TRBJ2-1|once|TRBV6-1|-
CASSGAYNEQFF
TGTGCCAGCAGCGGAGCCTACAATGAGCAGTTCTTC
>TRBJ1-4|-|TRBV9|TRBD1
CASSANPDRATNEKLFF
TGTGCCAGCAGCGCCAACCCGGACAGGGCAACTAATGAAAAACTGTTTTTT
>TRBJ2-7|once|TRBV19|TRBD2
CASSPIAGGPVEQYF
TGTGCCAGTAGTCCGATAGCGGGGGGGCCTGTTGAGCAGTACTTC
>TRBJ2-5|-|TRBV5-6|-
CASSSRLNEETQYF
TGTGCCAGCAGCTCGAGACTAAACGAAGAGACCCAGTACTTC
>TRBJ1-6|-|TRBV2|-
CASRGGLYNSPLHF
TGTGCCAGCAGGGGCGGACTTTATAATTCACCCCTCCACTTT
>TRBJ1-1|-|TRBV6-5|-
CASRARAIMNTEAFF
TGTGCCAGCAGGGCCAGGGCGATCATGAACACTGAAGCTTTCTTT
>TRBJ1-3|-|TRBV2|-
CASSFPGDLHSGNTIYF
TGTGCCAGCAGTTTCCCCGGTGATCTGCACTCTGGAAACACCATATATTTT
>TRBJ1-2|once|TRBV19|-
CASSTFSGTPLDGYTF
TGTGCCAGTAGTACCTTCTCCGGGACACCCTTAGATGGCTACACCTTC
>TRBJ1-1|-|TRBV4-3|-
CASSQGREGNTEAFF
TGCGCCAGCAGCCAAGGTCGGGAGGGGAATACTGAAGCTTTCTTT
>TRBJ2-3|-|TRBV5-4|TRBD2
CASSLEAGGTDTQYF
TGTGCCAGCAGCTTAGAAGCGGGGGGTACAGATACGCAGTATTTT
>TRBJ2-7|-|TRBV4-2|TRBD1
CASSLGQGVEQYF
TGTGCCAGCAGCTTGGGACAGGGGGTCGAGCAGTACTTC
>TRBJ1-4|-|TRBV7-2|-
CASSRGQGSEKLFF
TGTGCCAGCAGCCGGGGGCAGGGAAGCGAAAAACTGTTTTTT
>TRBJ1-2|-|TRBV28|TRBD1
CATSRDRGRQGYTF
TGTGCCACCTCCCGGGACAGGGGGCGGCAAGGCTACACCTTC
>TRBJ2-7|medium-sized|TRBV5-4|-
CASSLVYQGSYEQYF
TGTGCCAGCAGCTTGGTTTATCAGGGCTCCTACGAGCAGTACTTC
>TRBJ2-3|-|TRBV6-4|TRBD2
CASRAGGPSDTQYF
TGTGCCAGCAGGGCGGGGGGGCCCTCAGATACGCAGTATTTT
>TRBJ2-1|-|TRBV28|TRBD2
CASRLLAGGPNEQFF
TGTGCCAGCAGGTTACTAGCGGGGGGCCCCAATGAGCAGTTCTTC
>TRBJ1-2|-|TRBV28|-
CASSSQGGANYGYTF
TGTGCCAGCAGTTCGCAGGGTGGAGCTAACTATGGCTACACCTTC
>TRBJ2-7|-|TRBV5-1|-
CASSLAGGSGPYEQYF
TGCGCCAGCAGCTTGGCCGGAGGGTCGGGGCCCTACGAGCAGTACTTC
>TRBJ1-5|-|TRBV15|-
CATGERNPNSNQPQHF
TGTGCCACCGGCGAGAGGAACCCAAATAGCAATCAGCCCCAGCATTTT
>TRBJ1-5|once|TRBV7-9|-
CASSAAKTGNQPQHF
TGTGCCAGCAGCGCAGCCAAGACGGGCAATCAGCCCCAGCATTTT
>TRBJ1-6|-|TRBV7-9|-
CASSLGAGSNSPLHF
TGTGCCAGCAGCTTAGGAGCGGGTTCCAATTCACCCCTCCACTTT
>TRBJ1-2|-|TRBV27|-
CASSLVGGPANYGYTF
TGTGCCAGCAGTTTAGTGGGGGGCCCAGCTAACTATGGCTACACCTTC
>TRBJ2-3|-|TRBV7-3|-
CASSLTTTDTQYF
TGTGCCAGCAGCTTAACTACAACAGATACGCAGTATTTT
>TRBJ2-7|once|TRBV29-1|-
CSVGTGNSYEQYF
TGCAGCGTCGGGACTGGTAACTCCTACGAGCAGTACTTC
>TRBJ2-3|-|TRBV29-1|TRBD2
CSVVGVAGPTDTQYF
TGCAGCGTTGTGGGGGTAGCGGGCCCCACAGATACGCAGTATTTT
>TRBJ1-1|few|TRBV10-1|-
CASELTKRLGTEAFF
TGCGCCAGCGAACTGACGAAACGACTTGGAACTGAAGCTTTCTTT
>TRBJ2-3|few|TRBV4-3|-
CASSQEKEWADTQYF
TGCGCCAGCAGCCAAGAGAAGGAGTGGGCAGATACGCAGTATTTT
>TRBJ2-7|-|TRBV7-2|-
CASSSLGEQYF
TGTGCCAGCAGCTCTCTCGGGGAGCAGTACTTC
>TRBJ2-1|-|TRBV7-8|-
CASSLVWGGLSNEQFF
TGTGCCAGCAGCTTAGTTTGGGGGGGGCTCAGCAATGAGCAGTTCTTC